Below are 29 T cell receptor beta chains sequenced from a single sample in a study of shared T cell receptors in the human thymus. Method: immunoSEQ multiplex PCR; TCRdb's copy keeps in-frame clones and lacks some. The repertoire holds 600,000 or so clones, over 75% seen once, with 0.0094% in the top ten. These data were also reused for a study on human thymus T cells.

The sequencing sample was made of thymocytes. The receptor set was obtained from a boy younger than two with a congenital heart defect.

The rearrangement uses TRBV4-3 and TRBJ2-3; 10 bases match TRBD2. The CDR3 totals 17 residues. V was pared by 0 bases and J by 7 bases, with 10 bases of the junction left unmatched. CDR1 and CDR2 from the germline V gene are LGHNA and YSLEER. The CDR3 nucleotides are TGCGCCAGCAGCCAAGATCTCAGCGGGAGGGCGACTCATACGCAGTATTTT. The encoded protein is CASSQDLSGRATHTQYF.

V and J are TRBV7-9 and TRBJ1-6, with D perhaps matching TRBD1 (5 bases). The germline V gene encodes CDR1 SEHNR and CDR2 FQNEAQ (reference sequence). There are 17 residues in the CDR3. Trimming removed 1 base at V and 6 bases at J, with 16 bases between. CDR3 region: CASSLESRDSVNSPLHF. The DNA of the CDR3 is TGTGCCAGCAGCTTAGAATCTAGGGACTCAGTTAATTCACCCCTCCACTTT.

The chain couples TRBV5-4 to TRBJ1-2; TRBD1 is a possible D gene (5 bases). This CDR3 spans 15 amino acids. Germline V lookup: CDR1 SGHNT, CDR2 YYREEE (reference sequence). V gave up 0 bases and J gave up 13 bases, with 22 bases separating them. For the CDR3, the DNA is TGTGCCAGCAGCTTGGCCGAACGGAAGACAGACCCTTTCACCTTC. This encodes CASSLAERKTDPFTF.

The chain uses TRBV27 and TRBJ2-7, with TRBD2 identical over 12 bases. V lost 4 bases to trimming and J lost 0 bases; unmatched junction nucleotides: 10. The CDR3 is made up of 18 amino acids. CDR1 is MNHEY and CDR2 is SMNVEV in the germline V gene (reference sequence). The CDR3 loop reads CASSSWPSGRAASYEQYF. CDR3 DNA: TGTGCCAGCAGTTCTTGGCCTAGCGGGAGGGCCGCCTCCTACGAGCAGTACTTC.

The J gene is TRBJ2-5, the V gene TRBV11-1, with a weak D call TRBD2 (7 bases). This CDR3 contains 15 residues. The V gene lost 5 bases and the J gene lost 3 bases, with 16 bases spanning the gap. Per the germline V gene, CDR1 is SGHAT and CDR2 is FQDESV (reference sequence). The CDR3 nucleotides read TGTGCCAGCAGCCCCCCCTGGGGGGGCAAAGAGACCCAGTACTTC. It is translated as CASSPPWGGKETQYF.

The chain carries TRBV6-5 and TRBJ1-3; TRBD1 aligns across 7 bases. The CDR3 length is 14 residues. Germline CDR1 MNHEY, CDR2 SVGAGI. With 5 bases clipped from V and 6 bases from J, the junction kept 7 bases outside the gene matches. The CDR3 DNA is TGTGCCAGCAGTGACCCGGGACAGACAAACACCATATATTTT. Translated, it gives CASSDPGQTNTIYF.

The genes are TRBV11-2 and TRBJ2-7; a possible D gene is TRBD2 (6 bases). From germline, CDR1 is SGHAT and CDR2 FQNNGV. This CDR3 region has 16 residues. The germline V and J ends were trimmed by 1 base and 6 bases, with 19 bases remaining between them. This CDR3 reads CASSLGGAGTPTEQYF. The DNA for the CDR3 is TGTGCCAGCAGCTTAGGAGGGGCGGGGACTCCTACCGAGCAGTACTTC.

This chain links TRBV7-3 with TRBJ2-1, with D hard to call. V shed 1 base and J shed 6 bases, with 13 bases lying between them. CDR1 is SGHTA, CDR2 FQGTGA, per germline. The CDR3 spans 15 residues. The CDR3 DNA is TGTGCCAGCAGCTTAAGTCTAGTGATGATCAATGAGCAGTTCTTC. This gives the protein CASSLSLVMINEQFF. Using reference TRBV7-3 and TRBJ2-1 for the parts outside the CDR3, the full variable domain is GAGVSQTPSNKVTEKGKYVELRCDPISGHTALYWYRQSLGQGPEFLIYFQGTGAADDSGLPNDRFFAVRPEGSVSTLKIQRTERGDSAVYLCASSLSLVMINEQFFGPGTRLTVL.

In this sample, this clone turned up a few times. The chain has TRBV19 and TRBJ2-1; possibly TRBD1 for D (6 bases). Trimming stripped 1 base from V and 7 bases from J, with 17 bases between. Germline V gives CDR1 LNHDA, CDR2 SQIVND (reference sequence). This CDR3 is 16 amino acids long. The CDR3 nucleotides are TGTGCCAGTAGTATAGGAGACCCTAGGGGGATAAATGAGCAGTTCTTC. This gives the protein CASSIGDPRGINEQFF. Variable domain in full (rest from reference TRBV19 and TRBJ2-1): DGGITQSPKYLFRKEGQNVTLSCEQNLNHDAMYWYRQDPGQGLRLIYYSQIVNDFQKGDIAEGYSVSREKKESFPLTVTSAQKNPTAFYLCASSIGDPRGINEQFFGPGTRLTVL.

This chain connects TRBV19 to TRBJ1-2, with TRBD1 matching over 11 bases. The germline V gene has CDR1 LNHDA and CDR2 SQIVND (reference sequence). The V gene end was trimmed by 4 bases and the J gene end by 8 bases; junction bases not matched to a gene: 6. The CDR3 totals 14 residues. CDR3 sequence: CASSTDRGLVGYTF. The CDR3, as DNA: TGTGCCAGTAGTACGGACAGGGGGCTCGTGGGCTACACCTTC.

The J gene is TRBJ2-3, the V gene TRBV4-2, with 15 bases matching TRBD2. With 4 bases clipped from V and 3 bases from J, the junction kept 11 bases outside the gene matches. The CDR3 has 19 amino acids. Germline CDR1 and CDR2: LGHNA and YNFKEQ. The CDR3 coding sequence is TGTGCCAGCAGCCCGGGACTAGCGGGGGGACCGGTGGTGACAGATACGCAGTATTTT. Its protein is CASSPGLAGGPVVTDTQYF.

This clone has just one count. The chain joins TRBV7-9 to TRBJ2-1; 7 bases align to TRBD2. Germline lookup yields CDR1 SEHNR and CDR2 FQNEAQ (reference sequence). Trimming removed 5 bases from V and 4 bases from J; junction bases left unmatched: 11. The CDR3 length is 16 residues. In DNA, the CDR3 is TGTGCCAGCAGCGACACAAGCGGGACCCGTTACAATGAGCAGTTCTTC. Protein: CASSDTSGTRYNEQFF.

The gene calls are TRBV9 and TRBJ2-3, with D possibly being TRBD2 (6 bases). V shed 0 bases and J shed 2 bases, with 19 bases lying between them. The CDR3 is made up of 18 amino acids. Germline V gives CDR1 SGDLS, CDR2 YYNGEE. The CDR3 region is CASSVGVLGGRNTDTQYF. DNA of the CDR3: TGTGCCAGCAGCGTAGGAGTATTGGGAGGACGGAACACAGATACGCAGTATTTT.

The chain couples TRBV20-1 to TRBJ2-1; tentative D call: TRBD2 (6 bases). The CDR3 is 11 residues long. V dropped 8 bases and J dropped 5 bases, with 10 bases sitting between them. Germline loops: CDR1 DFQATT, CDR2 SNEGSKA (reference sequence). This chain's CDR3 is CSLSGDNEQFF. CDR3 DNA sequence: TGCAGTTTATCGGGGGACAATGAGCAGTTCTTC.

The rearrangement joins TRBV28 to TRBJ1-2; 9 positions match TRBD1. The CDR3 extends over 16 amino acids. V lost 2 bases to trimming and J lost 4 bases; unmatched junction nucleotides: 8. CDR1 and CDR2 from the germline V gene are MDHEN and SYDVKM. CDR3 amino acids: CASSLRTGAWIYGYTF. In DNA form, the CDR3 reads TGTGCCAGCAGTTTACGGACAGGGGCTTGGATCTATGGCTACACCTTC.

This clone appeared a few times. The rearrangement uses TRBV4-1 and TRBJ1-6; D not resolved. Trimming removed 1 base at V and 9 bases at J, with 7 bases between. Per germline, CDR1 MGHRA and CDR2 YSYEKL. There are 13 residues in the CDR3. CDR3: CASSQGHSSPLHF. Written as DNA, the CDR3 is TGCGCCAGCAGCCAAGGCCACTCTTCACCCCTCCACTTT.

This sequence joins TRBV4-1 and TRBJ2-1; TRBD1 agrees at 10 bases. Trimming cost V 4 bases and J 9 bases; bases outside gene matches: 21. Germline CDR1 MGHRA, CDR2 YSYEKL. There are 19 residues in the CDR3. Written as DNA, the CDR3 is TGCGCCAGCAGCCCCCGACAGGGGGCGGTATTAAACCCCGTCAGTGAGCAGTTCTTC. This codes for CASSPRQGAVLNPVSEQFF.

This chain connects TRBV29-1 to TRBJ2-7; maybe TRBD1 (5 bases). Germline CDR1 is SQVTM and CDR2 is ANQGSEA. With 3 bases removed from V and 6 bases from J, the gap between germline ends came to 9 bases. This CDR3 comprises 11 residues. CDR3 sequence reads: CSVEQGCEQYF. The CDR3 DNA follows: TGCAGCGTTGAGCAGGGATGCGAGCAGTACTTC.

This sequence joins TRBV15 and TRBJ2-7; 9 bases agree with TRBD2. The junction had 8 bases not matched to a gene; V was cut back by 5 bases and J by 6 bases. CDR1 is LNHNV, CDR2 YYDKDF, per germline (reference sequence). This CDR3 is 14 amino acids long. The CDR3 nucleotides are TGTGCCACCAGCCCTCATAGCGGGAGTACCGAGCAGTACTTC. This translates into CATSPHSGSTEQYF.

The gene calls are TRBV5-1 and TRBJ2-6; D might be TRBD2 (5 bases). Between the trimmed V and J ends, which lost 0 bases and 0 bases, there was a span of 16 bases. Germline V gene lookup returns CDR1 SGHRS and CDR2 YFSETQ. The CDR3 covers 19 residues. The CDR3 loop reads CASSLAGRESRSGANVLTF. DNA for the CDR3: TGCGCCAGCAGCTTGGCCGGTAGGGAGTCCCGCTCTGGGGCCAACGTCCTGACTTTC.

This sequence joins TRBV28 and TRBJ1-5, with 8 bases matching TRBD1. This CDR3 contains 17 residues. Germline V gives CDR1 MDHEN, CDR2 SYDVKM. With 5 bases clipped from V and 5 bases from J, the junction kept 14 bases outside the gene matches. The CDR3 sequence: CASSPPPDRERDQPQHF. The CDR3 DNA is TGTGCCAGCAGTCCACCCCCGGACAGGGAGAGGGATCAGCCCCAGCATTTT.

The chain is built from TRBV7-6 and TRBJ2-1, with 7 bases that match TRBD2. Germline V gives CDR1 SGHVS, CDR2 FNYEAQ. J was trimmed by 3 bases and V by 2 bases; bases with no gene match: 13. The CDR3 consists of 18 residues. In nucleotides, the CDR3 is TGTGCCAGCAGCTTACTCGGGAACAGCGGGACCCTCTACAATGAGCAGTTCTTC. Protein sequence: CASSLLGNSGTLYNEQFF.

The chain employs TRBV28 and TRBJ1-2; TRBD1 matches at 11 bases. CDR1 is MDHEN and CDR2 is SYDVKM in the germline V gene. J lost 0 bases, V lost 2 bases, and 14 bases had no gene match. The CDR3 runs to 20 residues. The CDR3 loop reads CASSLGPGGTGGLSNYGYTF. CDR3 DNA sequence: TGTGCCAGCAGTTTAGGACCAGGAGGGACAGGGGGACTTTCTAACTATGGCTACACCTTC.

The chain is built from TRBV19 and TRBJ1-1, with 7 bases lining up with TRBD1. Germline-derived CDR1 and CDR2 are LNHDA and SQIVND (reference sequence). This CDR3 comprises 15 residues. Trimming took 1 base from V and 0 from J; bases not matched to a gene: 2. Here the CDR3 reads CASSIGQGLNTEAFF. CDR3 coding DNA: TGTGCCAGTAGTATAGGACAGGGATTGAACACTGAAGCTTTCTTT.

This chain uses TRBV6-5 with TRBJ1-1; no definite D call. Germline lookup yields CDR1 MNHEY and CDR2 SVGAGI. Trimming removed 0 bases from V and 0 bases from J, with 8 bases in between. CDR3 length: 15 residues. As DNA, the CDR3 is TGTGCCAGCAGTTACTCGTTATTCTTGAACACTGAAGCTTTCTTT. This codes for CASSYSLFLNTEAFF.

For the CDR3, the DNA is TGTGCCAGCAGCACACCGGGACTAGCGGCCCTAATCTCCTACGAGCAGTACTTC. This encodes CASSTPGLAALISYEQYF. This chain links TRBV28 with TRBJ2-7; 11 bases match TRBD2. Germline V gives CDR1 MDHEN, CDR2 SYDVKM. V dropped 6 bases and J dropped 0; count of bases not matched to a gene: 13. CDR3 length: 18 amino acids.

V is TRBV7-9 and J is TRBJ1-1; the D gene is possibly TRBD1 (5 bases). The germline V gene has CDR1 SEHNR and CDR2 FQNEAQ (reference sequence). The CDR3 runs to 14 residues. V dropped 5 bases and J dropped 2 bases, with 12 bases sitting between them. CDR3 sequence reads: CASSSVDSNTEAFF. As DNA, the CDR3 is TGTGCCAGCAGCAGCGTTGACAGCAACACTGAAGCTTTCTTT.

CDR3 DNA sequence: TGCGCCAGCAGCTTGGCCTGGGAGGAAACTAGCGGGATCCCTTACAATGAGCAGTTCTTC. Protein sequence: CASSLAWEETSGIPYNEQFF. The chain has TRBV5-1 and TRBJ2-1; 10 bases align to TRBD2. The length of the CDR3 is 20 residues. V lost 0 bases and J lost 4; bases outside the gene matches: 16. CDR1 SGHRS and CDR2 YFSETQ come from the germline V gene. The variable domain in full, with the rest retrieved from reference TRBV5-1 and TRBJ2-1, is KAGVTQTPRYLIKTRGQQVTLSCSPISGHRSVSWYQQTPGQGLQFLFEYFSETQRNKGNFPGRFSGRQFSNSRSEMNVSTLELGDSALYLCASSLAWEETSGIPYNEQFFGPGTRLTVL.

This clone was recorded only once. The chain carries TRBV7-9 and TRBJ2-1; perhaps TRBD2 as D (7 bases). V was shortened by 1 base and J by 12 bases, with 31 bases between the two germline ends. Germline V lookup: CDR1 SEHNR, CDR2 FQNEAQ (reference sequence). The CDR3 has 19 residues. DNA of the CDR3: TGTGCCAGCAGCTTAGAGGCCCCAACAGGGCCTGACCGGGGGGAACCGCAGTTCTTC. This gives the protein CASSLEAPTGPDRGEPQFF.